The 5 T cell receptor beta chains listed next were all sequenced from one sample in a study of cytotoxic CD8 clonotypes in ibrutinib-treated CLL. Data came from immunoSEQ multiplex PCR; TCRdb stores just in-frame clones and leaves some out. Among approximately 330,000 clones listed, almost 80% were seen once. Specimen: PBMCs, collected before ibrutinib treatment. These receptors were collected from a human donor with chronic lymphocytic leukemia.

In this sample, this clone turned up a few times. The genes are TRBV4-1 and TRBJ1-5, with 8 nucleotides matching TRBD1. Germline CDR1 MGHRA, CDR2 YSYEKL. This CDR3 contains 15 residues. After removal of 1 base from V and 10 bases from J, the junction contained 9 bases not matched to a gene. CDR3 loop: CASSQGGQGARPQHF. The CDR3 nucleotides read TGCGCCAGCAGCCAAGGGGGTCAGGGGGCGCGCCCCCAGCATTTT.

The chain combines TRBV25-1 with TRBJ2-7; TRBD2 matches at 9 bases. The V gene end was trimmed by 10 bases and the J gene end by 3 bases; junction bases not matched to a gene: 7. CDR1 is MGHDK, CDR2 SYGVNS, per germline. This CDR3 comprises 13 residues. For the CDR3, the DNA is TGTGCCAACAAGCGGGGGGAATACTACGAGCAGTACTTC. Translating it yields CANKRGEYYEQYF.

The chain employs TRBV4-1 and TRBJ2-3, with 7 positions matching TRBD2. The ends lost 4 bases at V and 0 bases at J; junction bases unmatched: 7. Germline CDR1 MGHRA, CDR2 YSYEKL. The CDR3 is made up of 16 amino acids. The CDR3 DNA sequence: TGCGCCAGCAGCCTCTTAGCGGGTCAGAGCACAGATACGCAGTATTTT. This translates into CASSLLAGQSTDTQYF.

The chain recombines TRBV7-6 with TRBJ2-5; D possibly uses TRBD1 or TRBD2 (5 bases each). Trimming took off 2 bases at V and 6 bases at J, with 10 bases between the two ends. The CDR3 contains 13 residues. Germline V gene lookup returns CDR1 SGHVS and CDR2 FNYEAQ. The CDR3 sequence: CASSLRQGQTQYF. The CDR3 bases are TGTGCCAGCAGCTTAAGGCAGGGACAGACCCAGTACTTC.

This clone appeared once. The V gene is TRBV30, the J gene TRBJ2-1; D is possibly TRBD2 (6 bases). Germline V gives CDR1 GTSNPN, CDR2 SVGIG (reference sequence). Trimming took off 4 bases at V and 4 bases at J, with 14 bases between the two ends. CDR3 length: 14 residues. CDR3 region: CAWIRRGRYNEQFF. The CDR3 nucleotides are TGTGCCTGGATCCGGCGGGGCAGATACAATGAGCAGTTCTTC.